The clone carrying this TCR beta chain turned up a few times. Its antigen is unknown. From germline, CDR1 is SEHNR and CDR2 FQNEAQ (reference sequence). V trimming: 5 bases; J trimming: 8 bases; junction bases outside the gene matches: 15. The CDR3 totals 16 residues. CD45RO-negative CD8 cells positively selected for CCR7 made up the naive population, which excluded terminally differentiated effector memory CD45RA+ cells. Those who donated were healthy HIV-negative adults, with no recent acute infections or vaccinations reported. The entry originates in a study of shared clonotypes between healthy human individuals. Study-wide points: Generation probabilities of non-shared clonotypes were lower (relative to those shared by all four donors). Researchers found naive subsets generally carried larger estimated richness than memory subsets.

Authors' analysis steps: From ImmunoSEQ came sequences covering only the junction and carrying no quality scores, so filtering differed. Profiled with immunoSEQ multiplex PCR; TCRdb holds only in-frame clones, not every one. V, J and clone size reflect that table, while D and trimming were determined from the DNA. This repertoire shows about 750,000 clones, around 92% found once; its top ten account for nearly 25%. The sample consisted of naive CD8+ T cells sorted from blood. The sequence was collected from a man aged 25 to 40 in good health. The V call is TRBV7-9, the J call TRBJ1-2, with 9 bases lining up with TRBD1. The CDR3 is CASSVYGTGPSWGYTF. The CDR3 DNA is TGTGCCAGCAGCGTATATGGGACAGGGCCAAGTTGGGGCTACACCTTC.